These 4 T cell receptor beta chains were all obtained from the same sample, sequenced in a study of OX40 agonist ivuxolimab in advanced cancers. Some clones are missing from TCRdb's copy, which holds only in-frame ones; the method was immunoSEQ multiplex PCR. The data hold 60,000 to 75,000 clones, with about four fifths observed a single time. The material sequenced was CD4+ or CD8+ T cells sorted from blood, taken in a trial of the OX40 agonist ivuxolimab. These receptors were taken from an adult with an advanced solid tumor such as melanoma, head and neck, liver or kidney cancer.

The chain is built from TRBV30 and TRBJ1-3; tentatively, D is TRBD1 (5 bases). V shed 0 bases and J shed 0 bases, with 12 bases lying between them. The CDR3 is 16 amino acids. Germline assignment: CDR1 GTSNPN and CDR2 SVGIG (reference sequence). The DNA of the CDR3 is TGTGCCTGGAGTGTAGGGGCGGGGGTCTCTGGAAACACCATATATTTT. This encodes CAWSVGAGVSGNTIYF.

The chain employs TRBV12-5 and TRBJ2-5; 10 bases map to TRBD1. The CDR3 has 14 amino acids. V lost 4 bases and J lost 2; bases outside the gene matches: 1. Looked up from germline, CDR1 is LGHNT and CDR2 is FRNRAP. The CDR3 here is CASGSGQGQETQYF. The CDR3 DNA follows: TGTGCTAGTGGTTCGGGACAGGGGCAAGAGACCCAGTACTTC.

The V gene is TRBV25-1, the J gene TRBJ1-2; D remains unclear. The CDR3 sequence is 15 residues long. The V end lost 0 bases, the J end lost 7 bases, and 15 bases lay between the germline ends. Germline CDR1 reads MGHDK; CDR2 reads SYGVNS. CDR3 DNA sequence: TGTGCCAGCAGTGAATATAACCCCCGGATGTCTGGCTACACCTTC. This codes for CASSEYNPRMSGYTF.

CDR3 residues: CASSYTRGNPETQYF. The CDR3 nucleotides are TGCGCCAGCAGCTATACGCGGGGGAACCCAGAGACCCAGTACTTC. This sequence joins TRBV5-1 and TRBJ2-5, with 7 bases aligning to TRBD2. The ends lost 3 bases at V and 4 bases at J; junction bases unmatched: 9. The CDR3 runs to 15 residues. Germline V gives CDR1 SGHRS, CDR2 YFSETQ.